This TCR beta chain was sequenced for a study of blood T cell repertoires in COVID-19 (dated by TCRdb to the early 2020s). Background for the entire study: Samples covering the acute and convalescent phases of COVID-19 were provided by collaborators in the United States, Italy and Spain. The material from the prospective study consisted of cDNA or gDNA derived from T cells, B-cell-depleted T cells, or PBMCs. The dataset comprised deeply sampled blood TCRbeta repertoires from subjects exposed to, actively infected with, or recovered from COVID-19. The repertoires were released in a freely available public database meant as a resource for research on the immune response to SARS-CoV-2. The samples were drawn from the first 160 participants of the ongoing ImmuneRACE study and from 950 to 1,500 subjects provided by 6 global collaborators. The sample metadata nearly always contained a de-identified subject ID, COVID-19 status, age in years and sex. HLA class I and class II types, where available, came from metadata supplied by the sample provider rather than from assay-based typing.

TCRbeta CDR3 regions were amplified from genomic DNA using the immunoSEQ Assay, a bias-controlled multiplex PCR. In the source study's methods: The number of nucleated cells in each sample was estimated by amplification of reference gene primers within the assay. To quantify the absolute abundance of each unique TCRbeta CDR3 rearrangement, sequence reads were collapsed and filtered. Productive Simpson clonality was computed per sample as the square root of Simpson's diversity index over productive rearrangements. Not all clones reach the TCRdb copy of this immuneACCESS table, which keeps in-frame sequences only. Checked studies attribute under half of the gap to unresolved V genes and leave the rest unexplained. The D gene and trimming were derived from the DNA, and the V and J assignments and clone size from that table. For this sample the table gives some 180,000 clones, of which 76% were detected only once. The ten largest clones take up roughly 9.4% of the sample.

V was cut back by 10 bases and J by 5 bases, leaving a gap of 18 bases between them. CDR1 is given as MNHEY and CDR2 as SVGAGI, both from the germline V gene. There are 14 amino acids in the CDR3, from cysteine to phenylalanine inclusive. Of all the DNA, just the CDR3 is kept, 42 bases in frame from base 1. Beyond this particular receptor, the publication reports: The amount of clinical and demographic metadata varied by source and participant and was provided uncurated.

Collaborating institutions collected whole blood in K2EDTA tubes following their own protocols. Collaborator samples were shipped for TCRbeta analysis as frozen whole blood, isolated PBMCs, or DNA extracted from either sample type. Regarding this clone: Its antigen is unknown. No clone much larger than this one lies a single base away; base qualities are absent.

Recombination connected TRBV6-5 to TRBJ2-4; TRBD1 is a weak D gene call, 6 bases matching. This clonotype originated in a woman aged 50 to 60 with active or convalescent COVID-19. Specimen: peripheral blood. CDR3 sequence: CATSQAQGQNIQYF. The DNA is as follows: TGTGCCACCAGCCAGGCCCAGGGGCAAAACATTCAGTACTTC.